The T cell receptor beta chain under discussion was sequenced for a study of early T cells in non-severe SARS-CoV-2 infection. Across the study: With bulk RNA from unsorted whole blood as input, sequencing yielded unpaired chains.

With respect to this clonotype: Antigen specificity is unknown.

Study-wide findings and caveats: There was a bias toward anti-spike CD8 responses in VDJdb matching, which missed private and CD4 specificities.

Tagging with unique molecular identifiers was applied to individual cDNA molecules. TCRdb used MiXCR to reprocess the 5' RACE reads, holding one entry per CDR3 protein. Here the sample spans tens of thousands of distinct CDR3 sequences, approximately 9.9% being singletons. This receptor was taken from an adult who was a healthcare worker with PCR-confirmed SARS-CoV-2 infection or an uninfected control (not recorded which). Material: whole blood.

The CDR3 sequence: CASGVTDTQYF. The DNA of the CDR3 is TGTGCCAGCGGCGTCACAGATACGCAGTATTTT. The rearrangement links TRBV7-2 to TRBJ2-3, with D hard to call. The ends were cut back, 8 bases at V and 2 bases at J, with 5 bases in the middle. The CDR3 contains 11 residues. Germline assignment: CDR1 SGHTA and CDR2 FQGNSA.